These 25 T cell receptor beta chains originate from one sample sequenced in a study of blood T cell repertoires in COVID-19. Measured with immunoSEQ multiplex PCR; TCRdb has only the in-frame clones, and not every one. The sample has about 150,000 clones; under 95% are singletons. Sequencing was performed on peripheral blood. The receptors derive from a man in his fifties or sixties with acute or convalescent COVID-19.

The V gene is TRBV9, the J gene TRBJ2-2, with D uncertain. The CDR3 totals 15 residues. V lost 4 bases and J lost 2, with 12 bases in between. Germline V gene sequence: CDR1 SGDLS, CDR2 YYNGEE. CDR3 nucleotides: TGTGCCAGCAGCCTAATCCCAGGAAACACCGGGGAGCTGTTTTTT. Translation: CASSLIPGNTGELFF.

The chain uses TRBV2 and TRBJ1-5; D possibly corresponds to TRBD1 (5 bases). V dropped 5 bases and J dropped 0 bases, with 17 bases sitting between them. CDR3 size: 17 residues. CDR1 and CDR2 from the germline V gene are SNHLY and FYNNEI. The CDR3 sequence is CASSRDGGTYSNQPQHF. CDR3 sequence (DNA): TGTGCCAGCAGTAGGGACGGAGGGACCTATAGCAATCAGCCCCAGCATTTT.

The chain joins TRBV19 to TRBJ2-1, with D possibly TRBD1 on 5 matching bases. The CDR3 spans 15 residues. Trimming took 4 bases from V and 6 from J, leaving 16 bases between them. Germline assignment: CDR1 LNHDA and CDR2 SQIVND (reference sequence). This chain's CDR3 is CASSRGQVAPNEQFF. DNA of the CDR3: TGTGCCAGTAGTAGGGGCCAGGTCGCCCCCAATGAGCAGTTCTTC.

The chain joins TRBV7-6 to TRBJ2-1, with D possibly TRBD2 on 7 matching bases. V was shortened by 5 bases and J by 5 bases, with 22 bases between the two germline ends. The CDR3 is 17 amino acids. Germline-derived CDR1 and CDR2 are SGHVS and FNYEAQ. The CDR3 region has the DNA TGTGCCAGCAGCCCAAGAGCTTGGGGGGGCCTGGACAATGAGCAGTTCTTC. It translates to CASSPRAWGGLDNEQFF.

The chain has TRBV5-4 and TRBJ1-6; 9 nucleotides agree with TRBD1. V shed 3 bases and J 6 bases; nucleotides not matched to a gene: 1. In germline, CDR1 is SGHNT, CDR2 YYREEE (reference sequence). This CDR3 has 14 amino acids. The CDR3 DNA reads TGTGCCAGCAGCTGGGGACAGGGTAATTCACCCCTCCACTTT. It codes for CASSWGQGNSPLHF.

V usage is TRBV7-2 and J usage is TRBJ1-2; TRBD1 aligns across 10 bases. V lost 4 bases and J lost 2; bases outside the gene matches: 1. The CDR3 has 14 amino acids. In germline, CDR1 is SGHTA, CDR2 FQGNSA. CDR3 residues: CASSWGQGNYGYTF. For the CDR3, the DNA is TGTGCCAGCAGCTGGGGACAGGGGAACTATGGCTACACCTTC.

This clone appeared a few times. The J gene is TRBJ1-5, the V gene TRBV2, with a possible D match to TRBD1 (6 bases). The CDR3 is 14 residues long. Germline V lookup: CDR1 SNHLY, CDR2 FYNNEI. Deletions cut 7 bases from V and 6 bases from J, with 16 bases between. CDR3: CASTKGELGQPQHF. Written as DNA, the CDR3 is TGTGCCAGCACCAAGGGGGAGTTGGGTCAGCCCCAGCATTTT.

V and J are TRBV7-6 and TRBJ2-5, with D perhaps matching TRBD2 (6 bases). This CDR3 comprises 16 residues. CDR1 is SGHVS and CDR2 is FNYEAQ in the germline V gene. V was pared by 2 bases and J by 5 bases, with 18 bases between. The CDR3 DNA sequence: TGTGCCAGCAGCTTACTTTGGCGGGTGGCGGGGGAGACCCAGTACTTC. As protein: CASSLLWRVAGETQYF.

Written as DNA, the CDR3 is TGTGCCAGCAGTCCCGGACTAGCGGGACGGAGCTCCTACAATGAGCAGTTCTTC. Protein: CASSPGLAGRSSYNEQFF. The chain joins TRBV27 to TRBJ2-1; TRBD2 agrees at 12 bases. Losses at the gene ends were 5 bases for V and 0 bases for J; bases not matched to a gene: 8. The CDR3 is 18 amino acids. CDR1 is MNHEY and CDR2 is SMNVEV in the germline V gene (reference sequence).

The chain recombines TRBV4-1 with TRBJ2-3; 8 bases align to TRBD1. Trimming at V came to 3 bases and at J to 6 bases, leaving 8 bases not matched to a gene. The CDR3 runs 15 residues. Germline assignment: CDR1 MGHRA and CDR2 YSYEKL. The chain's CDR3 is CASSQSTGAGDTQYF. The CDR3 nucleotides read TGCGCCAGCAGCCAGTCGACAGGGGCCGGGGATACGCAGTATTTT.

The chain employs TRBV19 and TRBJ1-6; no clear D. V gave up 3 bases and J gave up 9 bases, with 9 bases separating them. This CDR3 contains 13 residues. Germline assignment: CDR1 LNHDA and CDR2 SQIVND (reference sequence). The CDR3 DNA sequence: TGTGCCAGTAGTATCGACGGGTTTTCACCCCTCCACTTT. Translating it yields CASSIDGFSPLHF. The whole variable domain, remainder taken from reference TRBV19 and TRBJ1-6, is DGGITQSPKYLFRKEGQNVTLSCEQNLNHDAMYWYRQDPGQGLRLIYYSQIVNDFQKGDIAEGYSVSREKKESFPLTVTSAQKNPTAFYLCASSIDGFSPLHFGNGTRLTVT.

The V call is TRBV14, the J call TRBJ2-5; 11 bases line up with TRBD1. The CDR3 is made up of 14 amino acids. V trimming: 4 bases; J trimming: 7 bases; junction bases outside the gene matches: 5. CDR1 SGHDN and CDR2 FVKESK come from the germline V gene. The chain's CDR3 is CASSPGQGAWTQYF. The CDR3 DNA sequence: TGTGCCAGCAGCCCCGGACAGGGGGCTTGGACCCAGTACTTC.

The rearrangement links TRBV7-9 to TRBJ2-7; maybe TRBD1 (6 bases). Trimming took off 5 bases at V and 2 bases at J, with 7 bases between the two ends. Germline loops: CDR1 SEHNR, CDR2 FQNEAQ (reference sequence). The CDR3 loop spans 12 amino acids. CDR3 sequence (DNA): TGTGCCAGCAGCCGGACAGCCTACGAGCAGTACTTC. This codes for CASSRTAYEQYF.

This chain uses TRBV13 with TRBJ2-6; 7 positions agree with TRBD1. Germline V CDR1 and CDR2: PRHDT, FYEKMQ (reference sequence). J gave up 3 bases and V 5 bases, and 7 bases lay outside the gene matches. The CDR3 consists of 16 residues. The CDR3: CASSIDRVYGANVLTF. The CDR3 DNA sequence: TGTGCCAGCAGCATAGACAGGGTGTATGGGGCCAACGTCCTGACTTTC. Combining the CDR3 with reference TRBV13 and TRBJ2-6 gives the whole variable domain AAGVIQSPRHLIKEKRETATLKCYPIPRHDTVYWYQQGPGQDPQFLISFYEKMQSDKGSIPDRFSAQQFSDYHSELNMSSLELGDSALYFCASSIDRVYGANVLTFGAGSRLTVL.

This chain connects TRBV6-2 or TRBV6-3 to TRBJ1-2; 8 positions agree with TRBD1. The CDR3 length is 14 residues. In germline, CDR1 is MNHEY, CDR2 SVGEGT. V dropped 4 bases and J dropped 3; count of bases not matched to a gene: 4. This CDR3 is CASSWGTGDYGYTF. Here the CDR3 DNA reads TGTGCCAGCAGTTGGGGGACAGGTGACTATGGCTACACCTTC.

This clone showed up just a few times. The chain has TRBV3-1 (or the pseudogene TRBV3-2) and TRBJ1-1; D not resolved. Trimming removed 5 bases at V and 1 base at J, with 8 bases between. The V gene's germline CDR1 is LGHDT and CDR2 YNNKEL (reference sequence). This CDR3 spans 13 amino acids. The CDR3 sequence: CASSSRQNTEAFF. DNA of the CDR3: TGTGCCAGCAGCTCCCGACAGAACACTGAAGCTTTCTTT.

The chain joins TRBV7-2 to TRBJ2-1; D call uncertain. Trimming removed 5 bases from V and 6 bases from J, with 11 bases in between. Per germline, CDR1 SGHTA and CDR2 FQGNSA. The CDR3 covers 13 residues. For the CDR3, the DNA is TGTGCCAGCAGCAGCCCGACTTTCAATGAGCAGTTCTTC. Translating gives CASSSPTFNEQFF.

This chain links TRBV9 with TRBJ1-1; possible D gene TRBD1, 5 bases. The CDR3 covers 13 residues. The ends were cut back, 4 bases at V and 3 bases at J, with 10 bases in the middle. Per germline, CDR1 SGDLS and CDR2 YYNGEE. Written as DNA, the CDR3 is TGTGCCAGCAGCCCAGGGCCTGACACTGAAGCTTTCTTT. This translates into CASSPGPDTEAFF. Full variable domain (remainder filled in from reference TRBV9 and TRBJ1-1): DSGVTQTPKHLITATGQRVTLRCSPRSGDLSVYWYQQSLDQGLQFLIQYYNGEERAKGNILERFSAQQFPDLHSELNLSSLELGDSALYFCASSPGPDTEAFFGQGTRLTVV.

The rearrangement links TRBV28 to TRBJ2-1, with D hard to call. The CDR3 extends over 15 amino acids. CDR1 is MDHEN and CDR2 is SYDVKM in the germline V gene. Trimming took 2 bases from V and 2 from J, leaving 10 bases between them. The CDR3 loop reads CASSLSLDAYNEQFF. CDR3 in DNA: TGTGCCAGCAGTTTAAGCCTAGACGCCTACAATGAGCAGTTCTTC. Complete variable domain (other parts from reference TRBV28 and TRBJ2-1): DVKVTQSSRYLVKRTGEKVFLECVQDMDHENMFWYRQDPGLGLRLIYFSYDVKMKEKGDIPEGYSVSREKKERFSLILESASTNQTSMYLCASSLSLDAYNEQFFGPGTRLTVL.

This chain uses TRBV19 with TRBJ1-3, with 8 bases that match TRBD1. From germline, CDR1 is LNHDA and CDR2 SQIVND (reference sequence). J gave up 4 bases and V 7 bases, and 9 bases lay outside the gene matches. The CDR3 runs to 15 residues. Written as DNA, the CDR3 is TGTGCCAGTACCCAACAGGGGGAAACGGGAAACACCATATATTTT. It translates to CASTQQGETGNTIYF. The full variable domain, with the rest looked up from reference TRBV19 and TRBJ1-3, is DGGITQSPKYLFRKEGQNVTLSCEQNLNHDAMYWYRQDPGQGLRLIYYSQIVNDFQKGDIAEGYSVSREKKESFPLTVTSAQKNPTAFYLCASTQQGETGNTIYFGEGSWLTVV.

The chain has TRBV27 and TRBJ2-3; 9 bases map to TRBD2. The length of the CDR3 is 15 residues. The germline V gene encodes CDR1 MNHEY and CDR2 SMNVEV (reference sequence). The junction had 8 bases not matched to a gene; V was cut back by 4 bases and J by 6 bases. The CDR3 coding sequence is TGTGCCAGCAGTTCGCGGGGGGGCTCGGGGGATACGCAGTATTTT. Translated: CASSSRGGSGDTQYF.

CDR3 DNA sequence: TGCGCCAGCAGCAGTATAGGCGGCAGTGAGCAGTTCTTC. Translating gives CASSSIGGSEQFF. The chain links TRBV5-1 to TRBJ2-1; D uncertain. Germline lookup yields CDR1 SGHRS and CDR2 YFSETQ. The ends were cut back, 4 bases at V and 9 bases at J, with 14 bases in the middle. The length of the CDR3 is 13 residues.

In this sample, this clone turned up once. The rearrangement joins TRBV7-8 to TRBJ2-2, with D perhaps matching TRBD1 (6 bases). Trimming shortened V by 2 bases and J by 4 bases, and 17 bases separated the two germline ends. The CDR3 covers 17 residues. CDR1 and CDR2 from the germline V gene are SGHVS and FQNEAQ. CDR3 amino acids: CASSLIGGGASTGELFF. Here the CDR3 DNA reads TGTGCCAGCAGCTTAATTGGGGGCGGAGCTAGCACCGGGGAGCTGTTTTTT.

The genes are TRBV4-3 and TRBJ1-3; D might be TRBD1 (6 bases). The germline V gene encodes CDR1 LGHNA and CDR2 YSLEER. V was pared by 1 base and J by 0 bases, with 10 bases between. The CDR3 consists of 16 residues. CDR3 sequence (DNA): TGCGCCAGCAGCCAAGGTGACAGGAGCTCTGGAAACACCATATATTTT. Protein sequence: CASSQGDRSSGNTIYF.

This clone was seen only once. CDR3 protein: CSVEDWGEVEAFF. The DNA of the CDR3 is TGCAGCGTTGAAGATTGGGGGGAGGTTGAAGCTTTCTTT. This rearrangement joins TRBV29-1 to TRBJ1-1; possible D gene TRBD1, 5 bases. Between the trimmed V and J ends, which lost 0 bases and 7 bases, there was a span of 12 bases. The CDR3 loop spans 13 amino acids. In germline, CDR1 is SQVTM, CDR2 ANQGSEA.